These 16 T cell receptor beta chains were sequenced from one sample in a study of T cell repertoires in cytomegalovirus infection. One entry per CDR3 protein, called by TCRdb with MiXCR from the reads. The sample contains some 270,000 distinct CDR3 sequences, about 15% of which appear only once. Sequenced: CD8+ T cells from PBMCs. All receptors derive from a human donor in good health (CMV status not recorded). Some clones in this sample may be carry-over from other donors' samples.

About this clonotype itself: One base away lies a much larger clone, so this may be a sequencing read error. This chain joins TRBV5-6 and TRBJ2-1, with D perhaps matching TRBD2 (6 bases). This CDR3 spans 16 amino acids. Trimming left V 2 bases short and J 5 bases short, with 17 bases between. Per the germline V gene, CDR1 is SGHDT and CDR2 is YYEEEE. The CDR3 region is CASSFVPRGLNNEQFF. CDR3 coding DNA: TGTGCCAGCAGCTTTGTTCCTAGGGGACTTAACAATGAGCAGTTCTTC.

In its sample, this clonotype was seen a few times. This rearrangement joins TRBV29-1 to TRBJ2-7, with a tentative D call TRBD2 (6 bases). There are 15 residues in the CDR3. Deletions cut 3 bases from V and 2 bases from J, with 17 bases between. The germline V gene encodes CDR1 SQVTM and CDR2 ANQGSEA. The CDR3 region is CSVDRRAWGTYEQYF. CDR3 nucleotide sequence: TGCAGCGTTGACAGGAGGGCCTGGGGGACCTACGAGCAGTACTTC.

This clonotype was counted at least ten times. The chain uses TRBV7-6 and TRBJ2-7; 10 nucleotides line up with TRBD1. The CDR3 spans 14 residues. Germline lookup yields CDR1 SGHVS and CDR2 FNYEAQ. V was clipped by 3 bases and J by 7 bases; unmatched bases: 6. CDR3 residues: CASSLAGTGDEQYF. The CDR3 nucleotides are TGTGCCAGCAGCTTGGCCGGGACAGGGGATGAGCAGTACTTC.

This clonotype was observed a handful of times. The CDR3 bases are TGTGCCAGCAGTCAGCGACAGTTCTACGAGCAGTACTTC. This codes for CASSQRQFYEQYF. The V gene is TRBV6-2 or TRBV6-3, the J gene TRBJ2-7; D perhaps matches TRBD1 (5 bases). This CDR3 is 13 amino acids long. The V gene's germline CDR1 is MNHEY and CDR2 SVGEGT. Trimming shortened V by 5 bases and J by 3 bases, and 11 bases separated the two germline ends.

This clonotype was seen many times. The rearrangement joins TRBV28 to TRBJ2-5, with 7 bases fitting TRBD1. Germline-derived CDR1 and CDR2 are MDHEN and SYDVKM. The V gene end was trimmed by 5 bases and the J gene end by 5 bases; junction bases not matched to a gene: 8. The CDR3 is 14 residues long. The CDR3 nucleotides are TGTGCCAGCAGTCACAGGGGCTTGGAGGAGACCCAGTACTTC. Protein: CASSHRGLEETQYF.

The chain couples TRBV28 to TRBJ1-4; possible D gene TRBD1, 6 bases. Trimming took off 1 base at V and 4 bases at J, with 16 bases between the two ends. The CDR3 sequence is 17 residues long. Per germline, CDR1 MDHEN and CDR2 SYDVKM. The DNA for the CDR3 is TGTGCCAGCAGTTTATTGTTCGCGGGACAACTTAATGAAAAACTGTTTTTT. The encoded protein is CASSLLFAGQLNEKLFF.

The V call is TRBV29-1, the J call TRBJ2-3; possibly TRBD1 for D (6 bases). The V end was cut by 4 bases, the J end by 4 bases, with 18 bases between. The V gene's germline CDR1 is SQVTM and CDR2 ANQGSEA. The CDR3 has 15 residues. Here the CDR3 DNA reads TGCAGCGTTGTAATCCGGGGTGAGGGGGCAGATACGCAGTATTTT. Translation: CSVVIRGEGADTQYF.

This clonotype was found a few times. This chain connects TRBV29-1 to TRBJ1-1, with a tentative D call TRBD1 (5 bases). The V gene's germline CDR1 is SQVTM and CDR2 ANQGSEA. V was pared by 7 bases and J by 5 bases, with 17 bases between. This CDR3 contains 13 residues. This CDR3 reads CSGYGGRWTEAFF. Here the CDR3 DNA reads TGCAGCGGTTACGGGGGACGTTGGACTGAAGCTTTCTTT.

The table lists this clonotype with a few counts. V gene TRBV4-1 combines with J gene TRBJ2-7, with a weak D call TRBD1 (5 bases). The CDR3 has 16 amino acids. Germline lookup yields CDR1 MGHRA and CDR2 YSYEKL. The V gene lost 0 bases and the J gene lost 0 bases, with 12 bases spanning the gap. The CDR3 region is CASSQEAPGPSYEQYF. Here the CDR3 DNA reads TGCGCCAGCAGCCAAGAAGCCCCAGGGCCCTCCTACGAGCAGTACTTC.

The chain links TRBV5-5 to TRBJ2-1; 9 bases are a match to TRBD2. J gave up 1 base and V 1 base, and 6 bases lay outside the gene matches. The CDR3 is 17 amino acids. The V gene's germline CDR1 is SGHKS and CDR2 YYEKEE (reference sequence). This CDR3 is CASSLWPSGESYNEQFF. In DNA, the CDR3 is TGTGCCAGCAGCTTGTGGCCTAGCGGGGAGTCCTACAATGAGCAGTTCTTC.

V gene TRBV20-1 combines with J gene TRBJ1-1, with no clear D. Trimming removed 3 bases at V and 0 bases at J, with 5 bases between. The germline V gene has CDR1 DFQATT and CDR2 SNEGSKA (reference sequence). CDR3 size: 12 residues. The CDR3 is CSASEMNTEAFF. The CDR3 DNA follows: TGCAGTGCTAGTGAGATGAACACTGAAGCTTTCTTT.

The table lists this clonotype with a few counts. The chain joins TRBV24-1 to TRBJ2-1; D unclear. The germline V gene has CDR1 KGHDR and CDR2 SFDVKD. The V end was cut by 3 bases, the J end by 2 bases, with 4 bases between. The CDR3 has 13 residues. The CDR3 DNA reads TGTGCCACCAGTGATCCGACCTACAATGAGCAGTTCTTC. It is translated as CATSDPTYNEQFF.

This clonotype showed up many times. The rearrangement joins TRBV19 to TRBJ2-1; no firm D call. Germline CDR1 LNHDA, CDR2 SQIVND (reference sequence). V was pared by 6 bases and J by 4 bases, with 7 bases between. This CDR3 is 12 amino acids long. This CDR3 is CASSAGYNEQFF. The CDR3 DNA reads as TGTGCCAGTAGCGCAGGTTACAATGAGCAGTTCTTC.

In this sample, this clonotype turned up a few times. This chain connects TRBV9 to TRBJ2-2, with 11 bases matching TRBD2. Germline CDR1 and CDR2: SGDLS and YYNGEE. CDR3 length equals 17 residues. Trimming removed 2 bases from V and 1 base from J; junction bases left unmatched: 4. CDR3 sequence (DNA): TGTGCCAGCAGCGTCACCCTAGCGGGGGGGAACACCGGGGAGCTGTTTTTT. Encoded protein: CASSVTLAGGNTGELFF.

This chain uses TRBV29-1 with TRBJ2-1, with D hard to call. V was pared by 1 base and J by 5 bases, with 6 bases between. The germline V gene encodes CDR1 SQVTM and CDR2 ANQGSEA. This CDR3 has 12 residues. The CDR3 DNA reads TGCAGCGTTGAAGCTGGGAACAATGAGCAGTTCTTC. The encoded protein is CSVEAGNNEQFF.

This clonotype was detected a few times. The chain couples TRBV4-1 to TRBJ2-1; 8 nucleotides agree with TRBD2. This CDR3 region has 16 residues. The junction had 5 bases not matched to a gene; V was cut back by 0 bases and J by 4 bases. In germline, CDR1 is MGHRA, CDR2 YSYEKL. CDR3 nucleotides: TGCGCCAGCAGCCAAGATTCTAGCGGGTGGTACAATGAGCAGTTCTTC. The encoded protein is CASSQDSSGWYNEQFF.